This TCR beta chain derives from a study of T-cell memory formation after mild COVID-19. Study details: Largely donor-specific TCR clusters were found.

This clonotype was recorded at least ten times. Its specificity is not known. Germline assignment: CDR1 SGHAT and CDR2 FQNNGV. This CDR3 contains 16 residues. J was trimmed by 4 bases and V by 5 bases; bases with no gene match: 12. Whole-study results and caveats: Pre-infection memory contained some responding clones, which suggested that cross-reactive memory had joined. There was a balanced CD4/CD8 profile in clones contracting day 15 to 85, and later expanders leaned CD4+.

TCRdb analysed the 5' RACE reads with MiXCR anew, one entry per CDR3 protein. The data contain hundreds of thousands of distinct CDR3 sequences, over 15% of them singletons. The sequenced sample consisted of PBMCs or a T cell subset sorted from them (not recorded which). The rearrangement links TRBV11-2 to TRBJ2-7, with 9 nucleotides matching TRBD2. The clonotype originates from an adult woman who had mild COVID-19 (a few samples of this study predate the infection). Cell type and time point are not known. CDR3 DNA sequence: TGTGCCAGCAGCAGAGCGGGACTAGCCTCCCGTTACGAGCAGTACTTC. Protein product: CASSRAGLASRYEQYF.